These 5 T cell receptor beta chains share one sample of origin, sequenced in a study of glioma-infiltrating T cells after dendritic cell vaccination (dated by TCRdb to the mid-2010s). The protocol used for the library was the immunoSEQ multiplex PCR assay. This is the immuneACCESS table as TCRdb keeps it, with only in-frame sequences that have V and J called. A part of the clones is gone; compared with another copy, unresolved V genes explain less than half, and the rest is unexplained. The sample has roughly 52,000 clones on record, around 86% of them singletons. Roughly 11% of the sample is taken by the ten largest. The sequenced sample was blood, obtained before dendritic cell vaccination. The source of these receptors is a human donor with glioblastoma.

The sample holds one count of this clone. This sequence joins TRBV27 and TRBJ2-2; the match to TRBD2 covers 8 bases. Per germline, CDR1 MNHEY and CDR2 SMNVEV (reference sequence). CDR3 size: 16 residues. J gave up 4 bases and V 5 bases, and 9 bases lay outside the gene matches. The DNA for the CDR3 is TGTGCCAGCAGTCCTCGGGAGGGGGATAGCACCGGGGAGCTGTTTTTT. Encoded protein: CASSPREGDSTGELFF.

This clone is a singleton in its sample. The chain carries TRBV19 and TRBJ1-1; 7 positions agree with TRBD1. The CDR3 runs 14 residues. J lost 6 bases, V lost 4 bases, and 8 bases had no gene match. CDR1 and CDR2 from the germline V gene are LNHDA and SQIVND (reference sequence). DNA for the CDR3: TGTGCCAGTAGTACAAGACAGGGTAAGGCTGAAGCTTTCTTT. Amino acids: CASSTRQGKAEAFF. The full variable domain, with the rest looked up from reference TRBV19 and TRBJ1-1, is DGGITQSPKYLFRKEGQNVTLSCEQNLNHDAMYWYRQDPGQGLRLIYYSQIVNDFQKGDIAEGYSVSREKKESFPLTVTSAQKNPTAFYLCASSTRQGKAEAFFGQGTRLTVV.

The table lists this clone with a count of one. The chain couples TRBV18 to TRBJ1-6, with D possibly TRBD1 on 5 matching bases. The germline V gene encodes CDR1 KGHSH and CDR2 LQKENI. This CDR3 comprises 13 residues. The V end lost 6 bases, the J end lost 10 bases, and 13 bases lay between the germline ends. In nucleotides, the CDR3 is TGTGCCAGCTCTCTACAGGTGGGCTCACCCCTCCACTTT. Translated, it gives CASSLQVGSPLHF. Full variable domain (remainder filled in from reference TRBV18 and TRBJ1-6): NAGVMQNPRHLVRRRGQEARLRCSPMKGHSHVYWYRQLPEEGLKFMVYLQKENIIDESGMPKERFSAEFPKEGPSILRIQQVVRGDSAAYFCASSLQVGSPLHFGNGTRLTVT.

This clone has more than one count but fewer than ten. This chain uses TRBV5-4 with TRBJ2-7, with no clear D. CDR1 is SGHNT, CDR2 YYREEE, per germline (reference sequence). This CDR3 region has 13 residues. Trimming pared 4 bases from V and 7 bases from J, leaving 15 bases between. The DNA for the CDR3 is TGTGCCAGCAGCCCCCCTCGGTCGAGGGAGCAGTACTTC. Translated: CASSPPRSREQYF.

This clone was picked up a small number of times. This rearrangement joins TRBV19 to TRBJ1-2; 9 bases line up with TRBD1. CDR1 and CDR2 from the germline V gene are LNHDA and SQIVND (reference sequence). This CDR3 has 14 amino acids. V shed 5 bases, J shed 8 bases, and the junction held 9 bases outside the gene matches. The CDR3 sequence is CASSGRTGARGYTF. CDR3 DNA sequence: TGTGCCAGTAGTGGGCGGACAGGGGCGCGCGGCTACACCTTC. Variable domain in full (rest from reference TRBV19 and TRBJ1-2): DGGITQSPKYLFRKEGQNVTLSCEQNLNHDAMYWYRQDPGQGLRLIYYSQIVNDFQKGDIAEGYSVSREKKESFPLTVTSAQKNPTAFYLCASSGRTGARGYTFGSGTRLTVV.